One sample yielded the 21 T cell receptor beta chains listed below, sequenced in a study of response to subunit inactivated influenza vaccine. TCRdb independently ran MiXCR on the RT-PCR reads; one entry per CDR3 protein. The sample yields 150,000 to 200,000 distinct CDR3 sequences, roughly a tenth seen once. The source was non-naive T cells sorted from PBMCs, collected around seven weeks after vaccination. Every receptor here comes from a man aged 50-60 years who received an inactivated influenza vaccine.

This clonotype was observed many times. The chain links TRBV28 to TRBJ2-1; maybe TRBD1 (6 bases). In germline, CDR1 is MDHEN, CDR2 SYDVKM. V shed 8 bases and J shed 2 bases, with 10 bases lying between them. The CDR3 covers 13 residues. CDR3 nucleotide sequence: TGTGCCAGCGGACAGATACCCTACAATGAGCAGTTCTTC. This codes for CASGQIPYNEQFF. The full variable domain, with the rest looked up from reference TRBV28 and TRBJ2-1, is DVKVTQSSRYLVKRTGEKVFLECVQDMDHENMFWYRQDPGLGLRLIYFSYDVKMKEKGDIPEGYSVSREKKERFSLILESASTNQTSMYLCASGQIPYNEQFFGPGTRLTVL.

This clonotype was counted between two and nine times. This chain uses TRBV2 with TRBJ2-3; D ambiguous. CDR1 is SNHLY and CDR2 is FYNNEI in the germline V gene. There are 13 residues in the CDR3. The CDR3 sequence: CAVETYSTDTQYF. In DNA form, the CDR3 reads TGTGCAGTAGAGACCTATAGCACAGATACGCAGTATTTT.

This clonotype has more than one count but fewer than ten. The V gene is TRBV28, the J gene TRBJ2-1, with D perhaps being TRBD1 or TRBD2 (5 bases each). Germline V gene lookup returns CDR1 MDHEN and CDR2 SYDVKM. V was trimmed by 5 bases and J by 14 bases, leaving 16 bases between them. CDR3 size: 12 residues. CDR3 sequence reads: CASSPRWGPEFF. CDR3 bases: TGTGCCAGCAGTCCCCGGTGGGGACCGGAGTTCTTC.

The rearrangement uses TRBV4-2 and TRBJ2-3; no clear D gene. The CDR3 is made up of 13 amino acids. Germline V gives CDR1 LGHNA, CDR2 YNFKEQ. The V gene lost 5 bases and the J gene lost 4 bases, with 10 bases spanning the gap. The DNA for the CDR3 is TGTGCCAGCAGCACTCGGGCCTCAGATACGCAGTATTTT. It codes for CASSTRASDTQYF.

The chain carries TRBV5-1 and TRBJ1-4; TRBD1 agrees at 7 bases. CDR3 length: 15 amino acids. The germline V gene has CDR1 SGHRS and CDR2 YFSETQ. The V and J ends lost 3 bases and 1 base, in that order; junction bases with no gene match: 3. CDR3 protein: CASSSYRGTNEKLFF. The CDR3 nucleotides are TGCGCCAGCAGCTCGTACAGGGGAACTAATGAAAAACTGTTTTTT.

Ten or more counts support this clonotype. The J gene is TRBJ1-5, the V gene TRBV5-1, with TRBD1 identical over 7 bases. J lost 4 bases, V lost 0 bases, and 4 bases had no gene match. Germline V CDR1 and CDR2: SGHRS, YFSETQ. The CDR3 is made up of 15 amino acids. The CDR3 loop reads CASSLAGGPNQPQHF. As DNA, the CDR3 is TGCGCCAGCAGCTTGGCAGGGGGACCGAATCAGCCCCAGCATTTT.

The chain links TRBV6-5 to TRBJ1-2; TRBD1 matches 9 bases. Looked up from germline, CDR1 is MNHEY and CDR2 is SVGAGI. The CDR3 is 15 residues long. J gave up 5 bases and V 0 bases, and 4 bases lay outside the gene matches. CDR3 amino acids: CASSYSWTGEYGYTF. CDR3 DNA sequence: TGTGCCAGCAGTTACTCGTGGACAGGGGAGTATGGCTACACCTTC.

In this sample, this clonotype turned up a few times. The chain has TRBV6-2 or TRBV6-3 and TRBJ2-1, with D perhaps matching TRBD1 or TRBD2 (5 bases each). V lost 3 bases to trimming and J lost 7 bases, with 19 bases between them. The CDR3 loop spans 16 amino acids. Germline V gene data show CDR1 as MNHEY and CDR2 as SVGEGT. The CDR3 DNA reads TGTGCCAGCAGTTATTACGGGGACGAGACACTTAATGAGCAGTTCTTC. Protein sequence: CASSYYGDETLNEQFF.

This clonotype has just a few counts. The chain combines TRBV7-9 with TRBJ2-7, with D possibly called TRBD1 or TRBD2 (6 bases each). Germline assignment: CDR1 SEHNR and CDR2 FQNEAQ (reference sequence). Deletions cut 4 bases from V and 0 bases from J, with 16 bases between. The CDR3 covers 16 residues. The CDR3, as DNA: TGTGCCAGCAGCTCCGCCGCGGGACAAGGCTCCTACGAGCAGTACTTC. Protein: CASSSAAGQGSYEQYF.

The sample holds a few counts of this clonotype. This chain connects TRBV18 to TRBJ2-7; 8 nucleotides match TRBD1. The CDR3 is 15 residues long. Germline V CDR1 and CDR2: KGHSH, LQKENI. V gave up 3 bases and J gave up 7 bases; unmatched junction bases: 11. CDR3: CASSPTGTGAGEQYF. The CDR3 DNA follows: TGTGCCAGCTCACCTACCGGGACAGGTGCCGGTGAGCAGTACTTC.

This clonotype was counted only a few times. The CDR3 region has the DNA TGCAGTGCTACCTTTCCAGGGGGAGCCGCCTACGAGCAGTACTTC. This encodes CSATFPGGAAYEQYF. The V and J genes are TRBV20-1 and TRBJ2-7, with TRBD1 matching over 7 bases. The CDR3 consists of 15 residues. J lost 2 bases, V lost 4 bases, and 11 bases had no gene match. In germline, CDR1 is DFQATT, CDR2 SNEGSKA (reference sequence).

This clonotype was seen more than once but under ten times. The chain is built from TRBV10-3 and TRBJ2-7; 10 bases map to TRBD1. The germline V gene encodes CDR1 ENHRY and CDR2 SYGVKD. The CDR3 spans 14 residues. The V gene end was trimmed by 5 bases and the J gene end by 3 bases; junction bases not matched to a gene: 4. The DNA of the CDR3 is TGTGCCATCAGTAGGACAGGGGGATTCTACGAGCAGTACTTC. Its translation is CAISRTGGFYEQYF.

The chain links TRBV6-2 or TRBV6-3 to TRBJ2-7; D is possibly TRBD1 or TRBD2 (5 bases each). With 7 bases removed from V and 7 bases from J, the gap between germline ends came to 17 bases. CDR3 length: 13 residues. Germline V CDR1 and CDR2: MNHEY, SVGEGT. CDR3 residues: CASKSSLGDEQYF. CDR3 in DNA: TGTGCCAGCAAATCATCCCTGGGGGATGAGCAGTACTTC.

This clonotype was seen many times. The chain employs TRBV3-1 and TRBJ2-1, with a possible D match to TRBD1 (6 bases). The germline V gene encodes CDR1 LGHDT and CDR2 YNNKEL (reference sequence). This CDR3 contains 13 residues. The V end was cut by 4 bases, the J end by 10 bases, with 14 bases between. CDR3 region: CASSPTGLSEQFF. In nucleotides, the CDR3 is TGTGCCAGCAGCCCGACAGGCCTCAGCGAGCAGTTCTTC.

This clonotype has only a few counts. The V and J genes are TRBV7-2 and TRBJ1-1, with a weak D call TRBD1 (5 bases). V lost 4 bases to trimming and J lost 7 bases, with 19 bases between them. The germline V gene has CDR1 SGHTA and CDR2 FQGNSA. The CDR3 covers 15 residues. The CDR3, as DNA: TGTGCCAGCAGCTCAACCCTGACAGTTGCCCGTGAAGCTTTCTTT. Its translation: CASSSTLTVAREAFF.

This chain links TRBV4-3 with TRBJ2-7; D perhaps matches TRBD1 (5 bases). Trimming pared 0 bases from V and 3 bases from J, leaving 12 bases between. The V gene's germline CDR1 is LGHNA and CDR2 YSLEER. The CDR3 covers 15 residues. The CDR3 loop is CASSQDRRQHYEQYF. In DNA form, the CDR3 reads TGCGCCAGCAGCCAAGATCGTCGACAGCACTACGAGCAGTACTTC.

The table lists this clonotype with a few counts. The gene calls are TRBV9 and TRBJ1-2; D is undetermined. The CDR3 length is 14 residues. Trimming removed 0 bases at V and 4 bases at J, with 10 bases between. Germline V lookup: CDR1 SGDLS, CDR2 YYNGEE. CDR3: CASSVATSLYGYTF. The CDR3, as DNA: TGTGCCAGCAGCGTAGCAACGAGCCTCTATGGCTACACCTTC.

The CDR3 here is CSARSPLAGYQETQYF. CDR3 nucleotides: TGCAGTGCTAGGAGTCCGCTAGCGGGGTACCAAGAGACCCAGTACTTC. V gene TRBV20-1 combines with J gene TRBJ2-5; 9 bases align to TRBD2. Germline V gives CDR1 DFQATT, CDR2 SNEGSKA (reference sequence). This CDR3 has 16 residues. J lost 0 bases, V lost 3 bases, and 8 bases had no gene match.

This clonotype was detected only a few times. The chain employs TRBV7-2 and TRBJ2-1; D may be TRBD1 or TRBD2 (6 bases each). Trimming removed 4 bases at V and 4 bases at J, with 14 bases between. Germline CDR1 is SGHTA and CDR2 is FQGNSA. This CDR3 has 15 residues. CDR3 residues: CASSSGAGKYNEQFF. For the CDR3, the DNA is TGTGCCAGCAGCTCGGGGGCGGGGAAATACAATGAGCAGTTCTTC.

The chain uses TRBV4-3 and TRBJ1-1; possibly TRBD1 for D (5 bases). This CDR3 comprises 16 residues. Trimming stripped 3 bases from V and 0 bases from J, with 14 bases between. CDR1 and CDR2 from the germline V gene are LGHNA and YSLEER. For the CDR3, the DNA is TGCGCCAGCAGCCATGCCCGGACATCAATGAACACTGAAGCTTTCTTT. Translating it yields CASSHARTSMNTEAFF.

In its sample, this clonotype was seen many times. The V and J genes are TRBV20-1 and TRBJ1-5; 7 positions agree with TRBD1. CDR3 length equals 13 residues. J gave up 8 bases and V 6 bases, and 10 bases lay outside the gene matches. Looked up from germline, CDR1 is DFQATT and CDR2 is SNEGSKA (reference sequence). The CDR3 DNA follows: TGCAGTGCGCACCGGGACAGAAGGGAGCCCCAGCATTTT. Translated: CSAHRDRREPQHF.